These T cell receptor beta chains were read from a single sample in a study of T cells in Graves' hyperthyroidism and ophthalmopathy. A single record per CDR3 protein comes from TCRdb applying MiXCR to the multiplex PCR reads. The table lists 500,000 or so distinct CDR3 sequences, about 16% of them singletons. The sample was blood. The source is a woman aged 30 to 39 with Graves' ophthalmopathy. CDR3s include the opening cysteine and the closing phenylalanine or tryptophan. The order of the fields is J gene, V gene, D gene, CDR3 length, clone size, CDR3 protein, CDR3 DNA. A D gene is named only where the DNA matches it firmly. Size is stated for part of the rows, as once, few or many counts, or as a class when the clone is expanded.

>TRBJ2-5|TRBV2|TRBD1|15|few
CASSPGTGGKETQYF
TGTGCCAGCTCGCCGGGGACAGGGGGCAAAGAGACCCAGTACTTC
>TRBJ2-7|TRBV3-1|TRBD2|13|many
CASSQLVAGEQYF
TGTGCCAGCAGCCAGTTGGTAGCGGGCGAGCAGTACTTC
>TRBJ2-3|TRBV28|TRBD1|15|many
CASSLIRGQGDTQYF
TGTGCCAGCAGTTTAATTAGGGGGCAAGGGGATACGCAGTATTTT
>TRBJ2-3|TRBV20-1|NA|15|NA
CSAILAELSTDTQYF
TGCAGTGCTATCTTAGCGGAACTTAGCACAGATACGCAGTATTTT
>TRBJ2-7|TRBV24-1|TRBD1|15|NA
CATSDPGQGAYEQYF
TGTGCCACCAGTGATCCAGGACAGGGGGCTTACGAGCAGTACTTC
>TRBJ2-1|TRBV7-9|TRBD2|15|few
CASSTRLAGYNEQFF
TGTGCCAGCAGCACCAGACTAGCGGGGTACAATGAGCAGTTCTTC
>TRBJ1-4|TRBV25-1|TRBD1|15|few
CASSGRTGDNEKLFF
TGTGCCAGCAGTGGCCGGACAGGCGATAATGAAAAACTGTTTTTT
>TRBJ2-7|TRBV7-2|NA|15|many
CASSLPPGATSEQYF
TGTGCCAGCAGCTTACCCCCGGGAGCGACCTCTGAGCAGTACTTC
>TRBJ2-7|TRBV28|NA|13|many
CASSVTGTSEQYF
TGTGCCAGCTCGGTCACCGGGACATCGGAGCAGTACTTC
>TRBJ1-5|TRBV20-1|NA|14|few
CSAADSFSNQPQHF
TGCAGTGCTGCCGACAGTTTTAGCAATCAGCCCCAGCATTTT
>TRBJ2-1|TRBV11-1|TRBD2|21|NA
CASRPGDTLAGDLGSYNEQFF
TGTGCCAGCAGGCCGGGGGACACACTAGCGGGAGATCTAGGGTCCTACAATGAGCAGTTCTTC
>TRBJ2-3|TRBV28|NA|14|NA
CASNLTGSTDTQYF
TGTGCCAGCAACCTGACCGGTAGCACAGATACGCAGTATTTT
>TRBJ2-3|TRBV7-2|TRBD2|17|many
CASTSPPGGRVSDTQYF
TGTGCCAGCACCTCTCCCCCGGGAGGAAGGGTTTCAGATACGCAGTATTTT
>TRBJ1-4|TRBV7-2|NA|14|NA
CASSLPVTNEKLFF
TGTGCCAGCAGCTTACCGGTGACTAATGAAAAACTGTTTTTT
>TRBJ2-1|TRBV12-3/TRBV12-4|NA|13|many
CASLGDLGYEQFF
TGTGCCAGTCTCGGGGACTTGGGCTATGAGCAGTTCTTC
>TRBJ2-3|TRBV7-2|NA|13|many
CASSLDGLDTQYF
TGTGCCAGCAGCTTAGATGGGCTAGATACGCAGTATTTT
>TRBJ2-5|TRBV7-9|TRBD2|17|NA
CASSSGRERPKGETQYF
TGTGCCAGCAGCTCCGGGAGGGAGCGGCCCAAAGGGGAGACCCAGTACTTC
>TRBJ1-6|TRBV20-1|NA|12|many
CSALAGDSPLHF
TGCAGTGCCCTGGCGGGAGATTCACCCCTCCACTTT
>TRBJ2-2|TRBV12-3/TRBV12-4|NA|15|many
CASRPPARNTGELFF
TGTGCCAGCAGGCCGCCGGCGAGGAACACCGGGGAGCTGTTTTTT
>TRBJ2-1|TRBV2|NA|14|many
CASSVEGTRREQFF
TGTGCCAGCAGTGTAGAGGGTACAAGGCGGGAGCAGTTCTTC
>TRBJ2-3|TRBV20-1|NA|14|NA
CSARGAAGWDTQYF
TGCAGTGCTAGGGGCGCGGCGGGATGGGATACGCAGTATTTT
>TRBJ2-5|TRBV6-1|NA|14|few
CASTPPGRQETQYF
TGTGCCAGCACCCCACCCGGCAGACAAGAGACCCAGTACTTC
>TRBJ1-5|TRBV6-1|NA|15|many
CASSETGHSNQPQHF
TGTGCCAGCAGTGAAACAGGGCATAGCAATCAGCCCCAGCATTTT
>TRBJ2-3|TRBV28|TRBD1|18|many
CASSQGQGAITSTDTQYF
TGTGCCAGCAGTCAAGGACAGGGGGCAATAACTAGCACAGATACGCAGTATTTT
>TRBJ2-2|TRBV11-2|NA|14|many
CASSPPSYTGELFF
TGTGCCAGCAGCCCCCCTAGTTACACCGGGGAGCTGTTTTTT
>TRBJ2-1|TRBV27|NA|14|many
CASTWTRGLDEQFF
TGTGCCAGCACCTGGACTAGGGGGTTGGATGAGCAGTTCTTC
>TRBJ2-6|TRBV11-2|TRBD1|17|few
CASNRQGANSGANVLTF
TGTGCCAGCAACCGACAGGGGGCCAACTCTGGGGCCAACGTCCTGACTTTC
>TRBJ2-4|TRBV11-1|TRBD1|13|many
CASVPGQGGIQYF
TGTGCCAGCGTCCCCGGACAGGGAGGCATTCAGTACTTC
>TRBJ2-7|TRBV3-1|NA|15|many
CASSQEPGIAYEQYF
TGTGCCAGCAGCCAAGAACCTGGAATTGCCTACGAGCAGTACTTC
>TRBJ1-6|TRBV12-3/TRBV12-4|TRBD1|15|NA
CASRMTGSKNSPLHF
TGTGCCAGCCGGATGACAGGGAGTAAAAATTCACCCCTCCACTTT
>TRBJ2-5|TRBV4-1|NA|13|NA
CASSQGLRVGQYF
TGCGCCAGCAGCCAAGGGTTAAGGGTTGGCCAGTACTTC
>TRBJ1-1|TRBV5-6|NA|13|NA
CASSWGGDTEAFF
TGTGCCAGCAGCTGGGGGGGGGACACTGAAGCTTTCTTT
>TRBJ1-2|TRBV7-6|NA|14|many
CASSLAMGSDGYTF
TGTGCCAGCAGCTTAGCGATGGGCAGCGATGGCTACACCTTC
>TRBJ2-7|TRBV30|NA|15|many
CAWSPLQSYSYEQYF
TGTGCCTGGAGTCCATTACAGAGTTACTCCTACGAGCAGTACTTC
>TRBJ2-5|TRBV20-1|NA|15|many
CSATGLKGGKETQYF
TGCAGTGCTACGGGCCTCAAAGGAGGAAAAGAGACCCAGTACTTC
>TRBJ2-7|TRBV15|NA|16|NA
CATSTGSDGVFYEQYF
TGTGCCACCAGCACCGGGTCAGACGGGGTATTTTACGAGCAGTACTTC
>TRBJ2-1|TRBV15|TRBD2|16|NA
CATSRSSGSQRNEQFF
TGTGCCACCAGCAGGTCGAGCGGGAGTCAGAGGAATGAGCAGTTCTTC
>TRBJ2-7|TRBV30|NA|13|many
CAWSVGSPYEQYF
TGTGCCTGGAGTGTGGGGAGCCCCTACGAGCAGTACTTC
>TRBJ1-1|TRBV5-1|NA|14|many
CASSYGQLTTEAFF
TGCGCCAGCAGCTATGGACAGCTGACCACTGAAGCTTTCTTT
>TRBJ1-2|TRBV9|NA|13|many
CASSVEGSYGYTF
TGTGCCAGCAGCGTAGAGGGCAGCTATGGCTACACCTTC
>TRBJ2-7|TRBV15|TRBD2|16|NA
CATSRDLTSGSYEQYF
TGTGCCACCAGCAGAGATCTGACTAGCGGCTCCTACGAGCAGTACTTC
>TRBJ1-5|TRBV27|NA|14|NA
CASSLTQSNQPQHF
TGTGCCAGCAGTCTTACCCAAAGCAATCAGCCCCAGCATTTT
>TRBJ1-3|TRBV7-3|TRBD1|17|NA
CASSLNAAGQTGNTIYF
TGTGCCAGCAGCTTAAATGCCGCGGGACAGACCGGAAACACCATATATTTT
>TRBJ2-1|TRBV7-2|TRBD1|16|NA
CASRPRDRGASNEQFF
TGTGCCAGCAGACCACGGGACAGGGGAGCCTCGAATGAGCAGTTCTTC
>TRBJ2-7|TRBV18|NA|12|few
CASSPREREQYF
TGTGCCAGCTCACCCAGGGAGAGGGAGCAGTACTTC
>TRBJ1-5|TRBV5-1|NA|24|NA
CASSLVGREYEQYFGPGSNQPQHF
NA
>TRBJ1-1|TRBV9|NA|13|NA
CASSVSQDTEAFF
TGTGCCAGCAGCGTATCGCAGGACACTGAAGCTTTCTTT
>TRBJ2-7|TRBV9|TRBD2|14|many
CASSVEPGGFEQYF
TGTGCCAGCAGCGTAGAACCGGGAGGGTTCGAGCAGTACTTC